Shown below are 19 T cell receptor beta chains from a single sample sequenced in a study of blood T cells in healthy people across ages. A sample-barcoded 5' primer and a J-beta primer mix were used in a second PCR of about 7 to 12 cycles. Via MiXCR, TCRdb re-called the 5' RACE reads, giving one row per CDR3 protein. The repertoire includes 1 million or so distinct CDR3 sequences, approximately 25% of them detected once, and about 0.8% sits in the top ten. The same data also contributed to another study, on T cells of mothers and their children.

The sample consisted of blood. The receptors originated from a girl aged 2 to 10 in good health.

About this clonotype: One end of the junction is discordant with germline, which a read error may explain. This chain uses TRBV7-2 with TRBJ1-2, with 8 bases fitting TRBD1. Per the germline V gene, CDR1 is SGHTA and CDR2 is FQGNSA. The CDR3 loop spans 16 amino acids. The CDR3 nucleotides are TGTGCTAGCAGCTTAGGGGGGACAGGTTCTAACTATGGCTACACCTTC. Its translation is CASSLGGTGSNYGYTF.

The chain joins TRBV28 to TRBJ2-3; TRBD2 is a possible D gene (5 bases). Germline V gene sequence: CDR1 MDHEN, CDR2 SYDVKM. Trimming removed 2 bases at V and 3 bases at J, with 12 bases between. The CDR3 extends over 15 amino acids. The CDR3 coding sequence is TGTGCCAGCAGTTTACCCGAGGGCCTGACAGATACGCAGTATTTT. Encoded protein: CASSLPEGLTDTQYF.

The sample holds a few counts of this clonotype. Written as DNA, the CDR3 is TGTGCCAGCATTGCGGAAACGGCGGGGGGAATGGAGACCCAGTACTTC. Translating gives CASIAETAGGMETQYF. The rearrangement links TRBV6-2 or TRBV6-3 to TRBJ2-5, with 8 bases fitting TRBD2. V was clipped by 7 bases and J by 5 bases; unmatched bases: 15. The CDR3 length is 16 residues. The V gene's germline CDR1 is MNHEY and CDR2 SVGEGT.

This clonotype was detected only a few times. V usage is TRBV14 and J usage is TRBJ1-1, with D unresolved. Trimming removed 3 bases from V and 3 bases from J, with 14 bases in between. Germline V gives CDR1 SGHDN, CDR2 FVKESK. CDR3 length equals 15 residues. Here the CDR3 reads CASSQFPGGYTEAFF. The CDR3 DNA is TGTGCCAGCAGCCAGTTCCCGGGCGGCTACACTGAAGCTTTCTTT.

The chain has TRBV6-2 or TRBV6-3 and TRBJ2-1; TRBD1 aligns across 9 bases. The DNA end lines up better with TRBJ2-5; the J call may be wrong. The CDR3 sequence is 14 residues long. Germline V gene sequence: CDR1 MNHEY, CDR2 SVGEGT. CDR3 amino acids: CASGTGTGQETQYF. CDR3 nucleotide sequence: TGTGCCAGCGGTACCGGGACAGGGCAAGAGACCCAGTACTTC.

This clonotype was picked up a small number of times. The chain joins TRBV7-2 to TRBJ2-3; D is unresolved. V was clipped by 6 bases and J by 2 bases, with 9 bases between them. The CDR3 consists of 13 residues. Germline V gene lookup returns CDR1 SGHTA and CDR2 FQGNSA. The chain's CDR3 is CASRPHATDTQYF. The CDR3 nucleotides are TGTGCCAGCAGGCCTCACGCCACAGATACGCAGTATTTT.

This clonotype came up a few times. This CDR3 is CASSLLLAGVRNEQFF. CDR3 DNA sequence: TGCGCCAGCAGCTTGCTTTTGGCGGGAGTGAGGAATGAGCAGTTCTTC. The chain joins TRBV5-1 to TRBJ2-5, with TRBD2 identical over 7 bases. The assigned J gene may be wrong: the sequence end matches TRBJ2-1 better. In germline, CDR1 is SGHRS, CDR2 YFSETQ. CDR3 length equals 16 residues.

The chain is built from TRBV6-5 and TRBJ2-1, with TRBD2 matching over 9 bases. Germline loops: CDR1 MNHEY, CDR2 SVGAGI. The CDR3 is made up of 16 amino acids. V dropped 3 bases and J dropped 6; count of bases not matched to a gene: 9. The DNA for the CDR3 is TGTGCCAGCAGTTATCTCAGCGGGGGGATCATCAATGAGCAGTTCTTC. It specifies CASSYLSGGIINEQFF.

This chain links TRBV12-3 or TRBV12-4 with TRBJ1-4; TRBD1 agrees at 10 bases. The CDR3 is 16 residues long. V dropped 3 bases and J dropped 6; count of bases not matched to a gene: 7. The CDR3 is CASSFPTGGADEKLFF. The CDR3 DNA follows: TGTGCCAGCAGTTTTCCGACAGGGGGCGCCGATGAAAAACTGTTTTTT.

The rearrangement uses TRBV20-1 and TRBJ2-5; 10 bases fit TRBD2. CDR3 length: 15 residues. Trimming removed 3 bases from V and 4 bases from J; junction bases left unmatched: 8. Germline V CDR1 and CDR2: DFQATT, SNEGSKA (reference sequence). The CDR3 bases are TGCAGTGCTAGTACCCTAGCGGGGGTGGGAGAGACCCAGTACTTC. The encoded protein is CSASTLAGVGETQYF.

The CDR3 protein is CASSLKGQSLWNEQFF. CDR3 in DNA: TGTGCCAGCAGTTTAAAGGGACAGAGCCTTTGGAATGAGCAGTTCTTC. The chain joins TRBV27 to TRBJ2-1, with 7 bases that match TRBD1. V trimming: 2 bases; J trimming: 7 bases; junction bases outside the gene matches: 11. Germline V gives CDR1 MNHEY, CDR2 SMNVEV (reference sequence). CDR3 length: 16 residues.

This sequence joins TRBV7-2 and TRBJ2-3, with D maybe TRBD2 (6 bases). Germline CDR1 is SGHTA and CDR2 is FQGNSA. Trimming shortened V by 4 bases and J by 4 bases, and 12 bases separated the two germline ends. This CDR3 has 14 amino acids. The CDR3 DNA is TGTGCCAGCAGCTCGACTAGTAGCTCAGATACGCAGTATTTT. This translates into CASSSTSSSDTQYF.

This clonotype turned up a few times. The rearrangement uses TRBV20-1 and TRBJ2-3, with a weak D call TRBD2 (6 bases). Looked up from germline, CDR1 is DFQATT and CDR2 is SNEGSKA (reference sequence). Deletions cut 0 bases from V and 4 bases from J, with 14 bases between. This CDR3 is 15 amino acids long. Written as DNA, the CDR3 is TGCAGTGCTAGAGATCCCAGGGAGGAGGCAGATACGCAGTATTTT. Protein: CSARDPREEADTQYF.

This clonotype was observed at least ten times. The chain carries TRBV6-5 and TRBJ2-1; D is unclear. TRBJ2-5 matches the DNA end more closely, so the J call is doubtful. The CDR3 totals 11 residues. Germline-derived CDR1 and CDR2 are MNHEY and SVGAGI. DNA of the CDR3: TGTGCCAGCAGTTTGTTGGGGACCCAGTACTTC. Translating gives CASSLLGTQYF.

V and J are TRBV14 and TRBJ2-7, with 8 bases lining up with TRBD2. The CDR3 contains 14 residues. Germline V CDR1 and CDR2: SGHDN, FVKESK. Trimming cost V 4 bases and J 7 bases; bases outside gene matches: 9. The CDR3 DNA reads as TGTGCCAGCAGCCGGTTCGGGAGGGAGTATGAGCAGTACTTC. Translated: CASSRFGREYEQYF.

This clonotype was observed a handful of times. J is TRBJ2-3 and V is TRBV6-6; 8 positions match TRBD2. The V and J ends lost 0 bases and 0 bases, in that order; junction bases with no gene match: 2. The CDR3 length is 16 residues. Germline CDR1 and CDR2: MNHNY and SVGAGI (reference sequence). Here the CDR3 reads CASSYSGGRSTDTQYF. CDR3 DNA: TGTGCCAGCAGTTACTCTGGCGGGAGGAGCACAGATACGCAGTATTTT.

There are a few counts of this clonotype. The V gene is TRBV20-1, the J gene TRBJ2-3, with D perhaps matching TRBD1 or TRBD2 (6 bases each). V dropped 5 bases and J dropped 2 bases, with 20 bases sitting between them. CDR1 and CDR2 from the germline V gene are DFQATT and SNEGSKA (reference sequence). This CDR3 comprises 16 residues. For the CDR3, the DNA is TGCAGTGCTCGCCCCCTGGGGGGCGTGTACACAGATACGCAGTATTTT. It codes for CSARPLGGVYTDTQYF.

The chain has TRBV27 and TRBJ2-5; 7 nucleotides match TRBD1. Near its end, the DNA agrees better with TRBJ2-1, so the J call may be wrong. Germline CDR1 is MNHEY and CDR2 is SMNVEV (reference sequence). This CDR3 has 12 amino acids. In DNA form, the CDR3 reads TGTGCCAGCACCCGGAAGACAGGGCCCCAGTTCTTC. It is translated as CASTRKTGPQFF.

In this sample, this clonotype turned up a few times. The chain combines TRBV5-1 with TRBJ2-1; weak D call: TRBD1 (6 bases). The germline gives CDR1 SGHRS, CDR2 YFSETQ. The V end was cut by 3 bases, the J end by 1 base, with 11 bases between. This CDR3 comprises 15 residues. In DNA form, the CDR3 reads TGCGCCAGCAGCTCCGGGACAACGTCCTACAATGAGCAGTTCTTC. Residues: CASSSGTTSYNEQFF.